Described below is a single T cell receptor beta chain sequence and its context. Its antigen is currently unknown. The donors formed part of the roughly 110-subject validation cohort, distinct from the roughly 640-subject first cohort. The data derive from a study of cytomegalovirus exposure and HLA in healthy donors. Background on the study: Both the approximately 120 validation repertoires and the 666 first-cohort repertoires used the same platform, as reported by a later analysis.

Sequencing used immunoSEQ multiplex PCR; TCRdb keeps in-frame clones, though not all of them. The sample has 55,000 to 75,000 clones; about 96% are singletons. The CDR3 is 17 residues long. Losses at the gene ends were 4 bases for V and 2 bases for J; bases not matched to a gene: 14. CDR1 and CDR2 from the germline V gene are MDHEN and SYDVKM. Overall study findings and caveats: Overall, roughly 160 TCR beta chains were annotated as cytomegalovirus-associated. In vitro confirmation showed a few CMV-associated chains to be CMV antigen specific.

The V and J genes are TRBV28 and TRBJ2-7; TRBD2 agrees at 7 bases. Sequenced: PBMCs. This TCR derives from a woman under 30 in good health and CMV-seronegative. CDR3: CASSSDLADISTYEQYF. The CDR3 region has the DNA TGTGCCAGCAGTTCCGACCTAGCGGATATATCAACCTACGAGCAGTACTTC. The full variable domain, in which reference TRBV28 and TRBJ2-7 provide the parts outside the CDR3, is DVKVTQSSRYLVKRTGEKVFLECVQDMDHENMFWYRQDPGLGLRLIYFSYDVKMKEKGDIPEGYSVSREKKERFSLILESASTNQTSMYLCASSSDLADISTYEQYFGPGTRLTVT.